Detailed here is one T cell receptor (beta chain). What it recognizes is unknown. These data belong to a study of T cell responses to AZD1222 COVID-19 vaccine. Turning to the study itself: Second-dose intervals of approximately 4 or approximately 12 weeks were pooled. Study-wide results and caveats: A mostly white British donor set with more females was recruited, and clonal diversity was possibly underestimated. Nearly half of the spike-specific TCRs reportedly recognize variant regions that carry no mutations.

Profiling relied on immunoSEQ multiplex PCR, and the TCRdb table lists in-frame clones only, not all of them. The data show 250,000 or so clones, approximately 93% seen once. The CDR3 is made up of 15 amino acids. Looked up from germline, CDR1 is MNHEY and CDR2 is SVGEGT. Trimming cost V 5 bases and J 2 bases; bases outside gene matches: 6. The gene calls are TRBV6-2 or TRBV6-3 and TRBJ2-4; 7 bases agree with TRBD1. The sequencing used peripheral blood, collected on day 0 of AZD1222 vaccination. The receptor's source is an adult in good health. The CDR3 nucleotides read TGTGCCAGCAGTGTATCGACAGGGACCAAAAACATTCAGTACTTC. Translated, it gives CASSVSTGTKNIQYF.